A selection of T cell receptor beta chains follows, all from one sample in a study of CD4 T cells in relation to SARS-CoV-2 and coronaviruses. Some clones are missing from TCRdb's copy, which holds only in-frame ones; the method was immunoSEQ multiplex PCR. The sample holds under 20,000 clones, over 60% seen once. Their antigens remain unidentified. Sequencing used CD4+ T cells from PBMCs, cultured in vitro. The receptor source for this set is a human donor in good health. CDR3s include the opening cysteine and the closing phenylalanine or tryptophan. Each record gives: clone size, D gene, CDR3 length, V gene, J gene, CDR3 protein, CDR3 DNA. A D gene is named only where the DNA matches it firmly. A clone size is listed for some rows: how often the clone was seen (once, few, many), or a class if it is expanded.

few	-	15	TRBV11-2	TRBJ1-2	CASSSQQGHNYGYTF	TGTGCCAGCAGCTCCCAACAGGGACATAACTATGGCTACACCTTC
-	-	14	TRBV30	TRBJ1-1	CAWNMGRLYTEAFF	TGTGCCTGGAATATGGGACGACTATACACTGAAGCTTTCTTT
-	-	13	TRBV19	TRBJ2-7	CASSIRGGYEQYF	TGTGCCAGTAGTATTCGGGGAGGCTACGAGCAGTACTTC
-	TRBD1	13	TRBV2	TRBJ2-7	CASSGQGTNEQYF	TGTGCCAGCAGTGGACAGGGTACGAACGAGCAGTACTTC
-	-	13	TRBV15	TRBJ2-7	CATSRGGTYEQYF	TGTGCCACCAGCAGAGGCGGGACCTACGAGCAGTACTTC
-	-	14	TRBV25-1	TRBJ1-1	CASSNTGRATEAFF	TGTGCCAGCAGTAATACAGGGAGGGCGACTGAAGCTTTCTTT
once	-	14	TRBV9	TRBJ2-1	CASSAGPGSVWQFF	TGTGCCAGCAGCGCTGGCCCGGGATCGGTTTGGCAGTTCTTC
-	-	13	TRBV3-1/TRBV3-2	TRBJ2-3	CASSQGGGDTQYF	TGTGCCAGCAGCCAAGGCGGAGGGGATACGCAGTATTTT
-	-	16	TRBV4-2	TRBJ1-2	CASSQDEGTASYGYTF	TGTGCCAGCAGCCAAGATGAGGGGACGGCCTCCTATGGCTACACCTTC
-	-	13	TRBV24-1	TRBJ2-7	CATSGTPDYEQYF	TGTGCCACCAGTGGTACACCAGACTACGAGCAGTACTTC
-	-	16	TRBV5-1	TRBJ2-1	CASSLEGANLYNEQFF	TGCGCCAGCAGCTTGGAAGGTGCGAACCTCTACAATGAGCAGTTCTTC
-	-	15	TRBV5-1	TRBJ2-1	CASKPGLETYNEQFF	TGCGCCAGTAAGCCGGGACTTGAAACATACAATGAGCAGTTCTTC
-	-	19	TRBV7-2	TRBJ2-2	CASSLDGIYRSPYTGELFF	TGTGCCAGCAGCTTAGACGGGATTTACAGGAGCCCCTACACCGGGGAGCTGTTTTTT
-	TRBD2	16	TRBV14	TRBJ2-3	CASSQNGTPSGGTQYF	TGTGCCAGCAGCCAAAACGGGACCCCGTCGGGGGGTACGCAGTATTTT
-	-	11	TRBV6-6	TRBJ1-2	CASTGLGGYTF	TGTGCCAGCACAGGGCTTGGTGGCTACACCTTC
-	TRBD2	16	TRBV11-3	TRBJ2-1	CASSFRSGGRYNEQFF	TGTGCCAGCAGCTTCCGATCGGGGGGAAGATACAATGAGCAGTTCTTC
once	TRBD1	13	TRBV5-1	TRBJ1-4	CASRGQGKEKLFF	TGCGCCAGCAGGGGACAGGGAAAAGAAAAACTGTTTTTT
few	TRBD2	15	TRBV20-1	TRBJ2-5	CSASLLAGASETQYF	TGCAGTGCTAGTCTCCTAGCGGGAGCGTCAGAGACCCAGTACTTC
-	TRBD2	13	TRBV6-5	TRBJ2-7	CASRSGVSYEQYF	TGTGCCAGCCGGAGCGGGGTCTCCTACGAGCAGTACTTC
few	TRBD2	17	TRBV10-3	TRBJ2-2	CAITPTSGRADTGELFF	TGTGCCATCACCCCGACTAGCGGGAGGGCCGACACCGGGGAGCTGTTTTTT
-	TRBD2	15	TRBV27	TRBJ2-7	CASSFAGGRLVEQYF	TGTGCCAGCAGTTTTGCGGGAGGCCGCTTGGTCGAGCAGTACTTC
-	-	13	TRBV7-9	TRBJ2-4	CARVLGHKNIQYF	TGTGCCAGGGTTCTAGGGCACAAAAACATTCAGTACTTC
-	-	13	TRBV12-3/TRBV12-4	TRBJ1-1	CASRFSDYTEAFF	TGTGCCAGCAGGTTCTCGGATTACACTGAAGCTTTCTTT
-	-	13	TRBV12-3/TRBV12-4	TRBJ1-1	CASSRTDGNEAFF	TGTGCCAGCAGCAGGACGGACGGGAATGAAGCTTTCTTT
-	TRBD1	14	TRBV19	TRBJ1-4	CASSSQGSAEKLFF	TGTGCCAGTAGTTCACAGGGGTCGGCTGAAAAACTGTTTTTT
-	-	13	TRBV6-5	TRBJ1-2	CASSRDSSMGYTF	TGTGCCAGCAGCCGTGACAGTTCTATGGGCTACACCTTC
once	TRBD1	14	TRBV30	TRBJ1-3	CAWKGQGAGNTIYF	TGTGCCTGGAAGGGACAGGGGGCTGGAAACACCATATATTTT
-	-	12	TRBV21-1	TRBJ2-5	CASSKDQETQYF	TGTGCCAGCAGCAAAGACCAAGAGACCCAGTACTTC
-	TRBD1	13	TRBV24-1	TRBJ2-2	CATTGTGSGELFF	TGTGCCACAACCGGGACAGGGTCCGGGGAGCTGTTTTTT
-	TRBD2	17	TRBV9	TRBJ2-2	CASSVAPAGVRLGELFF	TGTGCCAGCAGCGTAGCTCCAGCGGGAGTTAGGCTTGGGGAGCTGTTTTTT
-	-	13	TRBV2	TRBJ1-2	CASSGQGTGGYTF	TGTGCCAGCAGTGGGCAGGGTACGGGGGGCTACACCTTC
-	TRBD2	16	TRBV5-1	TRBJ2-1	CASSFLAGGSYNEQFF	TGCGCCAGCAGCTTTCTAGCGGGAGGGTCCTACAATGAGCAGTTCTTC
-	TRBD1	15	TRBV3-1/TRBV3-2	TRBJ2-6	CASSSTGAGANVLTF	TGTGCCAGCAGTTCCACAGGGGCTGGGGCCAACGTCCTGACTTTC
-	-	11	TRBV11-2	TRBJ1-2	CASNAGGPITF	TGTGCCAGCAACGCGGGGGGGCCTATCACCTTC
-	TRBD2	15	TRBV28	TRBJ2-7	CASRTESGSSYEQYF	TGTGCCAGCAGAACCGAAAGCGGGAGCTCCTACGAGCAGTACTTC
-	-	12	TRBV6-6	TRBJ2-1	CASSFTGNEQFF	TGTGCCAGCAGTTTTACAGGGAATGAGCAGTTCTTC
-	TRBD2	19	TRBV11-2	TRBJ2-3	CASSPDRRRGAYRVDTQYF	TGTGCCAGCAGCCCCGACAGGAGGCGGGGGGCCTATAGAGTAGATACGCAGTATTTT
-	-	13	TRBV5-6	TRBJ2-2	CASSLGQTGELFF	TGTGCCAGCAGCTTGGGGCAGACCGGGGAGCTGTTTTTT
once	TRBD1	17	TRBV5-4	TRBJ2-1	CASSLVPGQGAYNEQFF	TGTGCCAGCAGCTTGGTCCCGGGACAGGGAGCCTACAATGAGCAGTTCTTC
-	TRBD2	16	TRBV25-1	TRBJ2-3	CASSGRLAGASDTQYF	TGTGCCAGCAGTGGGAGACTAGCGGGAGCTTCAGATACGCAGTATTTT
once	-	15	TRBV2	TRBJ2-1	CASSEAGSSYNEQFF	TGTGCCAGCAGTGAAGCTGGCAGCTCCTACAATGAGCAGTTCTTC